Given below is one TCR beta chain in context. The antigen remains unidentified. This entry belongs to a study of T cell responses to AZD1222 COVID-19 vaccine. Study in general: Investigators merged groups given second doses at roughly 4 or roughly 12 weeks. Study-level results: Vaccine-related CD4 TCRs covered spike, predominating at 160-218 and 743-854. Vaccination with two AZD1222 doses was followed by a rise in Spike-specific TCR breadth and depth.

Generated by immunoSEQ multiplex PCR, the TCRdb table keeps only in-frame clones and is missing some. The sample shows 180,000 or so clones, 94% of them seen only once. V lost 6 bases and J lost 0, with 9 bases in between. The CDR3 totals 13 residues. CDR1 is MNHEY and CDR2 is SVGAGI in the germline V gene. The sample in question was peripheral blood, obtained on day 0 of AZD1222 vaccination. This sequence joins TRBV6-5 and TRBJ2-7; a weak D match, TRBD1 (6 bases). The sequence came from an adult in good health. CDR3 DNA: TGTGCCAGCAGCGAGACAGGCTCCTACGAGCAGTACTTC. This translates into CASSETGSYEQYF.